This TCR beta chain was identified in a study of cytomegalovirus exposure and HLA in healthy donors. Overall study findings and caveats: TCR beta V segments were, for the most part, productive about 87% or about 30% of the time in an earlier analysis. Later on, a genetic analysis was performed. It linked a missense variant in DCLRE1C with V- and J-gene trimming of TCR beta. A later analysis found most CMV-associated TCR beta chains apparently HLA-restricted.

Primers included in the PCR were 60 Vbeta and 13 Jbeta primers. TCRdb's table, derived via immunoSEQ multiplex PCR, lists solely in-frame clones and lacks some. The profile shows approximately 100,000 clones, 70% to 85% of them singletons. With regard to this clone: Its antigen is not identified.

The CDR3 contains 14 residues. Germline trimming cut 6 bases from V and 6 bases from J; bases unmatched to any gene: 10. Germline CDR1 reads ENHRY; CDR2 reads SYGVKD. The genes are TRBV10-3 and TRBJ1-1; 7 bases are shared with TRBD1. The sequencing input was PBMCs. The source is a middle-aged man in good health and CMV-seropositive. The DNA of the CDR3 is TGTGCCATCAGATCCCTGACAGGGAAAGCTGAAGCTTTCTTT. As protein: CAIRSLTGKAEAFF.